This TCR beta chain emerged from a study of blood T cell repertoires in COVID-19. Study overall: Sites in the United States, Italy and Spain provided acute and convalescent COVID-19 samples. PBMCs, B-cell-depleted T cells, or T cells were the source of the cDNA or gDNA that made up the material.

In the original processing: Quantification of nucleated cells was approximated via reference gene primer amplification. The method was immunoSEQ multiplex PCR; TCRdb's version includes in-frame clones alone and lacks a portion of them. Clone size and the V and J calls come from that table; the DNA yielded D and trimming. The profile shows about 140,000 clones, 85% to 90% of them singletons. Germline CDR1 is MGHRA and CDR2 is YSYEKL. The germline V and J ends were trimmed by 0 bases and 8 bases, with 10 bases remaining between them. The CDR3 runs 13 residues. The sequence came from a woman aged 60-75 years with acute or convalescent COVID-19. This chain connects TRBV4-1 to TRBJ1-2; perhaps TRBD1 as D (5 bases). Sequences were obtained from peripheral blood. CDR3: CASSQEHSGGYTF. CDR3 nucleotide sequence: TGCGCCAGCAGCCAAGAACACTCAGGGGGCTACACCTTC.